Shown below are 19 T cell receptor beta chains from a single sample sequenced in a study of shared clonotypes between healthy human individuals. Libraries were prepared by immunoSEQ multiplex PCR; TCRdb keeps only in-frame clonotypes and omits some of them. The sample shows 1.6 million or so clones, around 97% of them seen only once. Sequenced input: naive CD4+ T cells sorted from blood. Subset of the sample: CD45RA+ positively selected. The receptors were gathered from a man aged 25 to 45 in good health.

The chain joins TRBV6-4 to TRBJ1-2; 7 positions agree with TRBD1. This CDR3 spans 15 amino acids. Germline trimming cut 5 bases from V and 6 bases from J; bases unmatched to any gene: 12. Looked up from germline, CDR1 is MRHNA and CDR2 is SNTAGT. CDR3 residues: CASSRGQAPRDGYTF. For the CDR3, the DNA is TGTGCCAGCAGTCGTGGACAGGCTCCCCGGGATGGCTACACCTTC.

The genes are TRBV7-8 and TRBJ2-2; tentative D call: TRBD1 (6 bases). The CDR3 is 12 amino acids. The germline V and J ends were trimmed by 5 bases and 5 bases, with 6 bases remaining between them. Per the germline V gene, CDR1 is SGHVS and CDR2 is FQNEAQ. CDR3 in DNA: TGTGCCAGCAGCGGACAGACCGGGGAGCTGTTTTTT. Translation gives CASSGQTGELFF. The full variable domain, its missing parts supplied by reference TRBV7-8 and TRBJ2-2, is GAGVSQSPRYKVAKRGQDVALRCDPISGHVSLFWYQQALGQGPEFLTYFQNEAQLDKSGLPSDRFFAERPEGSVSTLKIQRTQQEDSAVYLCASSGQTGELFFGEGSRLTVL.

J is TRBJ1-3 and V is TRBV7-2; tentative D call: TRBD1 (6 bases). This CDR3 is built from 16 residues. Germline CDR1 reads SGHTA; CDR2 reads FQGNSA. V lost 2 bases to trimming and J lost 4 bases, with 15 bases between them. The CDR3 DNA reads as TGTGCCAGCAGCTTAATGGGGGCCAAAACAGGAAACACCATATATTTT. Translation: CASSLMGAKTGNTIYF.

This chain connects TRBV30 to TRBJ2-3; no clear D. Germline loops: CDR1 GTSNPN, CDR2 SVGIG (reference sequence). V was trimmed by 5 bases and J by 8 bases, leaving 14 bases between them. The CDR3 has 12 residues. CDR3 region: CAWRAGQRTQYF. The CDR3 nucleotides read TGTGCCTGGCGGGCCGGGCAACGTACGCAGTATTTT. Together with reference TRBV30 and TRBJ2-3, the CDR3 gives the full variable domain: SQTIHQWPATLVQPVGSPLSLECTVEGTSNPNLYWYRQAAGRGLQLLFYSVGIGQISSEVPQNLSASRPQDRQFILSSKKLLLSDSGFYLCAWRAGQRTQYFGPGTRLTVL.

This chain links TRBV6-5 with TRBJ1-2; D not resolved. From germline, CDR1 is MNHEY and CDR2 SVGAGI. V shed 6 bases and J shed 8 bases, with 10 bases lying between them. The CDR3 is 11 residues long. Written as DNA, the CDR3 is TGTGCCAGCAGGGCAGGCTGGGGCTACACCTTC. Translating it yields CASRAGWGYTF.

The V gene is TRBV5-1, the J gene TRBJ2-1, with 12 bases that match TRBD2. Trimming removed 0 bases from V and 6 bases from J; junction bases left unmatched: 4. Germline CDR1 reads SGHRS; CDR2 reads YFSETQ. This CDR3 is built from 16 residues. CDR3 region: CASSLEATSGSNEQFF. The DNA of the CDR3 is TGCGCCAGCAGCTTGGAGGCGACTAGCGGGAGCAATGAGCAGTTCTTC.

The CDR3 spells CASSLEIGVGELFF. CDR3 in DNA: TGTGCCAGCAGCTTAGAGATAGGGGTCGGCGAGCTGTTTTTT. The rearrangement uses TRBV7-7 and TRBJ2-2; TRBD1 might be the D (5 bases). Trimming left V 1 base short and J 11 bases short, with 14 bases between. The CDR3 is 14 residues long. Germline loops: CDR1 SSHAT, CDR2 FNYEAQ (reference sequence).

This chain joins TRBV28 and TRBJ2-3; possibly TRBD1 for D (7 bases). There are 19 residues in the CDR3. V dropped 1 base and J dropped 1 base, with 21 bases sitting between them. Germline V lookup: CDR1 MDHEN, CDR2 SYDVKM. In DNA, the CDR3 is TGTGCCAGCAGTTTATTCGAGCTCAGGGGGGCAGGGGGCACAGATACGCAGTATTTT. This encodes CASSLFELRGAGGTDTQYF.

This sequence joins TRBV13 and TRBJ2-1, with D perhaps matching TRBD1 (6 bases). V lost 5 bases and J 4 bases, leaving 18 bases between the germline ends. The germline V gene encodes CDR1 PRHDT and CDR2 FYEKMQ (reference sequence). This CDR3 is 16 amino acids long. In DNA, the CDR3 is TGTGCCAGCAGCCAAGACAGGTTGGGGCAATACAATGAGCAGTTCTTC. It encodes CASSQDRLGQYNEQFF.

This rearrangement joins TRBV5-4 to TRBJ1-2; 11 bases map to TRBD1. Germline trimming cut 4 bases from V and 8 bases from J; bases unmatched to any gene: 7. This CDR3 spans 14 amino acids. Germline CDR1 is SGHNT and CDR2 is YYREEE (reference sequence). The chain's CDR3 is CASSPPGQGDGYTF. CDR3 sequence (DNA): TGTGCCAGCAGCCCCCCGGGACAGGGGGACGGCTACACCTTC.

The rearrangement links TRBV7-3 to TRBJ2-1, with a weak D call TRBD2 (6 bases). Trimming took off 1 base at V and 9 bases at J, with 19 bases between the two ends. This CDR3 is 16 amino acids long. Germline V gives CDR1 SGHTA, CDR2 FQGTGA. Written as DNA, the CDR3 is TGTGCCAGCAGCTTAAGTAATTTCGGGGGAGGAAGTGAGCAGTTCTTC. This encodes CASSLSNFGGGSEQFF.

The chain employs TRBV5-1 and TRBJ2-7, with TRBD1 matching 8 bases. Germline V gives CDR1 SGHRS, CDR2 YFSETQ. CDR3 length: 15 residues. V trimming: 3 bases; J trimming: 0 bases; junction bases outside the gene matches: 5. CDR3 amino acids: CASSWRTGFSYEQYF. In DNA form, the CDR3 reads TGCGCCAGCAGCTGGAGGACAGGGTTCTCCTACGAGCAGTACTTC.

The rearrangement uses TRBV28 and TRBJ2-1; 11 positions match TRBD2. CDR1 is MDHEN, CDR2 SYDVKM, per germline. The CDR3 contains 21 residues. Trimming removed 3 bases from V and 0 bases from J; junction bases left unmatched: 16. CDR3 sequence (DNA): TGTGCCAGCAGTTTGTCTTTCCAGATTAGCGGGAGGGTGAGCTCCTACAATGAGCAGTTCTTC. It translates to CASSLSFQISGRVSSYNEQFF.

This sequence joins TRBV10-3 and TRBJ2-3, with D tentatively TRBD2 (7 bases). V lost 2 bases, J lost 3 bases, and 9 bases lay in between. The CDR3 sequence is 14 residues long. The germline V gene has CDR1 ENHRY and CDR2 SYGVKD. The CDR3 DNA reads TGTGCCATCAGTGAGAGGGGGGGGACAGATACGCAGTATTTT. This translates into CAISERGGTDTQYF.

This clone was recorded only once. This sequence joins TRBV19 and TRBJ2-1; D gene uncertain. In germline, CDR1 is LNHDA, CDR2 SQIVND (reference sequence). The CDR3 length is 15 residues. V lost 7 bases, J lost 14 bases, and 27 bases lay in between. The CDR3 bases are TGTGCCAGTACCGCAAGTGGACGGCCTCAATCCCCCAAGTTCTTC. Translating it yields CASTASGRPQSPKFF.

This clone appeared once. This chain connects TRBV5-5 to TRBJ1-5; 11 positions match TRBD1. J was trimmed by 5 bases and V by 0 bases; bases with no gene match: 4. This CDR3 has 16 residues. Germline loops: CDR1 SGHKS, CDR2 YYEKEE (reference sequence). The CDR3 DNA is TGTGCCAGCAGCTTGGGGGGACAGGGGGTTCATCAGCCCCAGCATTTT. Protein product: CASSLGGQGVHQPQHF.

The chain has TRBV14 and TRBJ2-2; TRBD2 agrees at 7 bases. CDR1 and CDR2 from the germline V gene are SGHDN and FVKESK. The CDR3 contains 16 residues. V dropped 1 base and J dropped 6; count of bases not matched to a gene: 8. This CDR3 is CASSQVRGLGAGELFF. The CDR3, as DNA: TGTGCCAGCAGCCAAGTCCGAGGACTAGGGGCCGGGGAGCTGTTTTTT.

The gene calls are TRBV5-4 and TRBJ1-1; TRBD1 is a possible D gene (5 bases). V was trimmed by 4 bases and J by 2 bases, leaving 21 bases between them. Germline loops: CDR1 SGHNT, CDR2 YYREEE (reference sequence). The CDR3 is 17 residues long. The CDR3 DNA reads as TGTGCCAGCAGCCCGAAGGGGACCGCCCCCGGAAACACTGAAGCTTTCTTT. Protein product: CASSPKGTAPGNTEAFF. Drawing the rest from reference TRBV5-4 and TRBJ1-1, the complete variable domain is ETGVTQSPTHLIKTRGQQVTLRCSSQSGHNTVSWYQQALGQGPQFIFQYYREEENGRGNFPPRFSGLQFPNYSSELNVNALELDDSALYLCASSPKGTAPGNTEAFFGQGTRLTVV.

J is TRBJ1-2 and V is TRBV29-1; D is possibly TRBD1 (6 bases). The germline gives CDR1 SQVTM, CDR2 ANQGSEA. The V gene lost 6 bases and the J gene lost 8 bases, with 13 bases spanning the gap. CDR3 length equals 11 residues. This CDR3 reads CSVGGGRGYTF. The DNA of the CDR3 is TGCAGCGTCGGGGGGGGGCGCGGCTACACCTTC.